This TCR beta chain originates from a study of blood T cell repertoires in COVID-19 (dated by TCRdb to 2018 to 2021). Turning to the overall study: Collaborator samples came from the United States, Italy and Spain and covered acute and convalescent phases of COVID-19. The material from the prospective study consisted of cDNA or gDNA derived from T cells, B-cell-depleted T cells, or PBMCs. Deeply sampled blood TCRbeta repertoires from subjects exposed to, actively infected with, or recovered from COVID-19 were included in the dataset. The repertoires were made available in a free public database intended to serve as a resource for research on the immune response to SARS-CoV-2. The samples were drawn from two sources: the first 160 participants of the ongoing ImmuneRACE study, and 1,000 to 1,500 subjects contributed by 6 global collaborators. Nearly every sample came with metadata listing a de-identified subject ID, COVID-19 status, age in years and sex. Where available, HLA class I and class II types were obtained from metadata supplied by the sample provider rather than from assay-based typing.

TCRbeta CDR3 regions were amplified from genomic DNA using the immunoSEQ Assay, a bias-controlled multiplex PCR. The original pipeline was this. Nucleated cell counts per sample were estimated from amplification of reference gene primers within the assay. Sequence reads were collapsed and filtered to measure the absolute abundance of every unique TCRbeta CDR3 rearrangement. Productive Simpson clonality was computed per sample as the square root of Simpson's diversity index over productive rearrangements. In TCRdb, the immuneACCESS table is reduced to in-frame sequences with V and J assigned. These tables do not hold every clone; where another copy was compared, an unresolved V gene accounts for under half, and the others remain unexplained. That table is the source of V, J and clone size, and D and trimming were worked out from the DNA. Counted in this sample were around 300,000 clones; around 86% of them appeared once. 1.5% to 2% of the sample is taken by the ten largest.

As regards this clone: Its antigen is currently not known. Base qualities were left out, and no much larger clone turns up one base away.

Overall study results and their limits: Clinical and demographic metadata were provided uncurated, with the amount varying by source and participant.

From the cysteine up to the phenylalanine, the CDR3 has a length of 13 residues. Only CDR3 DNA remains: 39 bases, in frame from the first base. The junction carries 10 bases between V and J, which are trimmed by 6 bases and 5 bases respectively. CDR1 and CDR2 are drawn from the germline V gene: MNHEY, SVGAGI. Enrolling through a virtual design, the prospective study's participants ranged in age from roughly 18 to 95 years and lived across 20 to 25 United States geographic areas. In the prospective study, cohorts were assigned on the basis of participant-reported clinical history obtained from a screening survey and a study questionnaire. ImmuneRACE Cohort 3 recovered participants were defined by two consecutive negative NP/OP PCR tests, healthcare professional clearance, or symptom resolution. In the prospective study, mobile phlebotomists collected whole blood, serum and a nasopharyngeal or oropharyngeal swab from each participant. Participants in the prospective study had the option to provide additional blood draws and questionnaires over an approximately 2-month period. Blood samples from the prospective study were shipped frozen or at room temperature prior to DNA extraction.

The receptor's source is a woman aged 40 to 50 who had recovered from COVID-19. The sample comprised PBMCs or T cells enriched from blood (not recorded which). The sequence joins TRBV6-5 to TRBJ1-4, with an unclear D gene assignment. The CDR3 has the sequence CASSDDGNEKLFF. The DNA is TGTGCCAGCAGCGACGACGGGAATGAAAAACTGTTTTTT.